The 11 T cell receptor beta chains given below trace back to one sample, sequenced in a study of vaccination and CD4 T cells after COVID-19. Their antigen targets remain unknown. With the Oncomine TCR Beta short-read assay, DNA from cultured CD4+ T cells was sequenced. TCRdb itself ran the PCR reads through MiXCR, one entry per CDR3 protein. The repertoire holds 20,000 to 25,000 distinct CDR3 sequences, about 39% seen once, with about 5% in the top ten. As to treatment: roughly 11-day PBMC culture with coronavirus spike peptide pools or control peptides (ViraFEST assay). The input for sequencing was CD4+ T cells from blood, cultured in vitro, taken before SARS-CoV-2 vaccination. Source of these receptors: a human donor who had recovered from COVID-19.

This chain uses TRBV6-1 with TRBJ1-5; D unresolved. Germline V gene lookup returns CDR1 MNHNS and CDR2 SASEGT. This CDR3 region has 14 residues. V lost 8 bases to trimming and J lost 0 bases, with 11 bases between them. The CDR3 DNA reads as TGTGCCAGCCGATCGGGGTATAGCAATCAGCCCCAGCATTTT. As protein: CASRSGYSNQPQHF.

The rearrangement links TRBV12-3 or TRBV12-4 to TRBJ2-5, with D perhaps TRBD2 (6 bases). V dropped 2 bases and J dropped 3 bases, with 13 bases sitting between them. This CDR3 comprises 15 residues. The DNA of the CDR3 is TGTGCCAGCAGTTTATATGGGGGGATGAAAGAGACCCAGTACTTC. Translating it yields CASSLYGGMKETQYF.

The chain carries TRBV12-3 or TRBV12-4 and TRBJ1-1; D unresolved. V lost 4 bases, J lost 2 bases, and 8 bases lay in between. This CDR3 is built from 13 residues. In nucleotides, the CDR3 is TGTGCCAGCAGTTCGTCTTCAAACACTGAAGCTTTCTTT. Protein product: CASSSSSNTEAFF.

A few counts support this clonotype. This chain connects TRBV20-1 to TRBJ2-5, with D perhaps matching TRBD2 (6 bases). CDR1 is DFQATT and CDR2 is SNEGSKA in the germline V gene (reference sequence). The length of the CDR3 is 15 residues. V shed 0 bases and J shed 1 base, with 12 bases lying between them. CDR3 region: CSARDLAGSQETQYF. The CDR3 region has the DNA TGCAGTGCTAGAGATCTTGCGGGGAGCCAAGAGACCCAGTACTTC.

There are a few counts of this clonotype. This chain connects TRBV7-9 to TRBJ2-1, with D perhaps matching TRBD1 (7 bases). CDR1 is SEHNR, CDR2 FQNEAQ, per germline (reference sequence). Trimming took 5 bases from V and 2 from J, leaving 13 bases between them. The CDR3 sequence is 15 residues long. CDR3 nucleotide sequence: TGTGCCAGCAGCCCAGGGGGGAACCCCTACAATGAGCAGTTCTTC. Translation: CASSPGGNPYNEQFF.

This clonotype was found a few times. The V and J genes are TRBV5-4 and TRBJ1-6, with TRBD1 as a possible D gene (5 bases). Germline V gene sequence: CDR1 SGHNT, CDR2 YYREEE (reference sequence). CDR3 size: 16 residues. The V end was cut by 5 bases, the J end by 5 bases, with 17 bases between. CDR3 region: CASSWGSSINNSPLHF. CDR3 DNA: TGTGCCAGCAGTTGGGGCAGTTCGATTAATAATTCACCCCTCCACTTT.

This clonotype has just a few counts. For the CDR3, the DNA is TGCAGTGCTAGGGCCACCGCAGGCACTGAAGCTTTCTTT. It encodes CSARATAGTEAFF. This chain uses TRBV20-1 with TRBJ1-1; D not resolved. CDR3 length: 13 amino acids. Per germline, CDR1 DFQATT and CDR2 SNEGSKA (reference sequence). V lost 3 bases to trimming and J lost 4 bases, with 12 bases between them.

In this sample, this clonotype turned up a few times. The rearrangement uses TRBV24-1 and TRBJ2-3, with D tentatively TRBD1 (6 bases). Germline assignment: CDR1 KGHDR and CDR2 SFDVKD. V was pared by 6 bases and J by 8 bases, with 17 bases between. This CDR3 is built from 14 residues. The CDR3 coding sequence is TGTGCCACCAGTACCACAGGGTTTATGTCTACGCAGTATTTT. Translation gives CATSTTGFMSTQYF.

In this sample, this clonotype turned up a few times. The rearrangement joins TRBV27 to TRBJ1-2; D unclear. The length of the CDR3 is 15 residues. Germline-derived CDR1 and CDR2 are MNHEY and SMNVEV (reference sequence). V dropped 6 bases and J dropped 7 bases, with 21 bases sitting between them. The CDR3 bases are TGTGCCAGCAGAATCACCCTCCAAAGTCGAGGTGGCTACACCTTC. Protein sequence: CASRITLQSRGGYTF.

The V and J genes are TRBV4-3 and TRBJ2-3, with D perhaps assigned TRBD1 or TRBD2 (5 bases each). This CDR3 has 15 amino acids. V was clipped by 0 bases and J by 0 bases, with 7 bases between them. Germline lookup yields CDR1 LGHNA and CDR2 YSLEER. CDR3 sequence: CASSQEGTSTDTQYF. In DNA form, the CDR3 reads TGCGCCAGCAGCCAAGAGGGGACCAGCACAGATACGCAGTATTTT.

The chain recombines TRBV20-1 with TRBJ1-2; D uncertain. Germline V CDR1 and CDR2: DFQATT, SNEGSKA (reference sequence). This CDR3 spans 12 amino acids. The ends were cut back, 3 bases at V and 4 bases at J, with 9 bases in the middle. In nucleotides, the CDR3 is TGCAGTGCTAGGGACCCGGGCTATGGCTACACCTTC. Translation gives CSARDPGYGYTF.